This T cell receptor (beta chain) was profiled in a study of T-cell reconstitution after alpha-beta-depleted transplantation in children. This clonotype was recorded many times. For TCRbeta, the library was prepared with unique molecular identifiers. MiXCR, applied by TCRdb to the PCR reads, yields one record per CDR3 protein. Among about 350,000 distinct CDR3 sequences listed, about an eighth were seen once. The sequencing used PBMCs, collected from the stem cell graft. The origin of this receptor is a human donor who donated a stem cell graft to a child with Fanconi anemia.

As DNA, the CDR3 is TGTGCCAGCAGTTTAGACAGATACGAGCAGTACGTC. As protein: CASSLDRYEQYV. The chain carries TRBV12-3 or TRBV12-4 and TRBJ2-7; D gene ambiguous. Deletions cut 1 base from V and 4 bases from J, with 5 bases between. This CDR3 is built from 12 residues.